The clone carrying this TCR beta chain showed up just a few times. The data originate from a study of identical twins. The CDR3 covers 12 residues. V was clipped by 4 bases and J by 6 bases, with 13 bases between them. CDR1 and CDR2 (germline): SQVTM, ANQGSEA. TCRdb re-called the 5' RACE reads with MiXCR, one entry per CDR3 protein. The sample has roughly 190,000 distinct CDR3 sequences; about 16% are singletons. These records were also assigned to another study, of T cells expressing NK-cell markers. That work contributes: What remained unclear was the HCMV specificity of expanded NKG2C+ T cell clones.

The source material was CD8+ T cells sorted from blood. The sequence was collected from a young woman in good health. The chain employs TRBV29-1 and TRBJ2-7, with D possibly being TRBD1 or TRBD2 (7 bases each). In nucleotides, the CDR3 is TGCAGCGTTGGGGAGGGGGCAGGCGAGCAGTACTTC. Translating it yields CSVGEGAGEQYF.